One sample yielded the 18 T cell receptor beta chains listed below, sequenced in a study of molecular identifiers for immune sequencing clone quantification. TCRdb reanalysed the PCR reads using MiXCR and keeps one entry per CDR3 protein. Of more than 70,000 distinct CDR3 sequences listed, around a fifth are singletons. The sequencing input was naive CD8+ T cells from blood, with Jurkat cell RNA spiked in. The subset denotes: FACS-sorted CD8+CD4-CCR7+CD45RA+ naive T cells. The receptors shown here come from a human donor in good health. Some libraries in this study had Jurkat cell RNA spiked in.

As regards this clonotype: With a much larger clone just one base away, this may be a read error. The chain combines TRBV20-1 with TRBJ2-2; 9 positions agree with TRBD1. The CDR3 is 15 amino acids. Germline lookup yields CDR1 DFQATT and CDR2 SNEGSKA (reference sequence). CDR3 sequence reads: CSTRDRQGDAGELFF. The DNA of the CDR3 is TGCAGTACTAGAGATCGACAGGGGGATGCCGGGGAGCTGTTTTTT.

There are many counts of this clonotype. The rearrangement joins TRBV6-5 to TRBJ1-1; possible D gene TRBD1, 5 bases. V was pared by 3 bases and J by 5 bases, with 7 bases between. CDR1 MNHEY and CDR2 SVGAGI come from the germline V gene. The CDR3 runs to 12 residues. The chain's CDR3 is CASSYGGTEAFF. CDR3 coding DNA: TGTGCCAGCAGTTATGGGGGAACTGAAGCTTTCTTT.

This clonotype has a count of ten or more. This sequence joins TRBV13 and TRBJ2-5; TRBD2 aligns across 7 bases. The V and J ends lost 8 bases and 0 bases, in that order; junction bases with no gene match: 21. The CDR3 covers 19 residues. Germline V CDR1 and CDR2: PRHDT, FYEKMQ (reference sequence). The CDR3 spells CASSPGTGPGSGNQETQYF. The CDR3 DNA reads TGTGCCAGCTCTCCCGGGACGGGCCCAGGAAGCGGGAACCAAGAGACCCAGTACTTC.

This clonotype occurred many times. This rearrangement joins TRBV4-3 to TRBJ2-3; 7 bases are a match to TRBD2. V trimming: 0 bases; J trimming: 0 bases; junction bases outside the gene matches: 6. CDR1 and CDR2 from the germline V gene are LGHNA and YSLEER. This CDR3 is 17 amino acids long. Written as DNA, the CDR3 is TGCGCCAGCAGCCAAGAACCCAGCGGGGCTAGCACAGATACGCAGTATTTT. It specifies CASSQEPSGASTDTQYF.

This clonotype was counted many times. The rearrangement links TRBV27 to TRBJ2-5; 7 positions match TRBD2. The J segment lost 5 bases and the V segment lost 5 bases, leaving 11 bases of the junction unmatched. The CDR3 sequence is 15 residues long. Per germline, CDR1 MNHEY and CDR2 SMNVEV (reference sequence). The CDR3 nucleotides are TGTGCCAGCAGTCGATGGGGGGGAGAATTGGAGACCCAGTACTTC. It translates to CASSRWGGELETQYF.

This clonotype came up many times. V is TRBV27 and J is TRBJ2-7; D is perhaps TRBD1 or TRBD2 (5 bases each). V was cut by 4 bases and J by 7 bases, with 11 bases left in between. The CDR3 has 12 amino acids. CDR1 MNHEY and CDR2 SMNVEV come from the germline V gene (reference sequence). CDR3: CASSWGKGEQYF. The CDR3 DNA reads TGTGCCAGCAGTTGGGGGAAGGGGGAGCAGTACTTC.

Ten or more counts support this clonotype. The V call is TRBV27, the J call TRBJ2-3; D is possibly TRBD2 (5 bases). Germline V gene sequence: CDR1 MNHEY, CDR2 SMNVEV (reference sequence). This CDR3 comprises 13 residues. Trimming removed 8 bases from V and 2 bases from J, with 11 bases in between. The CDR3 spells CASGLASTDTQYF. As DNA, the CDR3 is TGTGCCAGCGGCTTAGCGTCCACAGATACGCAGTATTTT.

This clonotype is a singleton in its sample. The chain combines TRBV20-1 with TRBJ2-1; a possible D gene is TRBD2 (6 bases). This CDR3 contains 14 residues. Per germline, CDR1 DFQATT and CDR2 SNEGSKA (reference sequence). V shed 2 bases and J shed 5 bases, with 13 bases lying between them. The CDR3 protein is CSARKPAGHNEQFF. The CDR3 DNA follows: TGCAGTGCTAGAAAACCAGCGGGCCACAATGAGCAGTTCTTC.

This clonotype has ten or more counts. V gene TRBV7-9 combines with J gene TRBJ2-3, with 9 bases aligning to TRBD2. The CDR3 runs 17 residues. Losses at the gene ends were 1 base for V and 0 bases for J; bases not matched to a gene: 5. The germline V gene encodes CDR1 SEHNR and CDR2 FQNEAQ (reference sequence). The CDR3 nucleotides read TGTGCCAGCAGCTTAGTTGTGACTAGCGGCAGCACAGATACGCAGTATTTT. It yields the protein CASSLVVTSGSTDTQYF.

This clonotype appeared a few times. The CDR3 region is CASSAGTNYEQYF. In nucleotides, the CDR3 is TGTGCCAGTAGTGCCGGGACGAACTACGAGCAGTACTTC. The rearrangement uses TRBV19 and TRBJ2-7; D possibly uses TRBD1 or TRBD2 (5 bases each). V was clipped by 5 bases and J by 3 bases, with 11 bases between them. The germline V gene has CDR1 LNHDA and CDR2 SQIVND (reference sequence). CDR3 length: 13 amino acids.

This clonotype was observed at least ten times. The chain recombines TRBV18 with TRBJ2-2, with no clear D. V was trimmed by 0 bases and J by 2 bases, leaving 7 bases between them. This CDR3 has 15 residues. Germline assignment: CDR1 KGHSH and CDR2 LQKENI. CDR3 region: CASSPPERNTGELFF. CDR3 nucleotide sequence: TGTGCCAGCTCACCACCGGAGAGAAACACCGGGGAGCTGTTTTTT.

This clonotype was counted ten times or more. J is TRBJ2-3 and V is TRBV7-2, with D possibly being TRBD1 (6 bases). From germline, CDR1 is SGHTA and CDR2 FQGNSA. The CDR3 totals 16 residues. V lost 3 bases and J lost 4, with 17 bases in between. The CDR3 reads CASSFRGLLRSDTQYF. The CDR3 DNA reads TGTGCCAGCAGCTTCAGGGGTCTTTTAAGGTCAGATACGCAGTATTTT.

This clonotype was counted many times. This chain connects TRBV30 to TRBJ2-3; 11 bases are shared with TRBD2. With 5 bases clipped from V and 3 bases from J, the junction kept 4 bases outside the gene matches. Germline V gene lookup returns CDR1 GTSNPN and CDR2 SVGIG (reference sequence). The CDR3 consists of 14 residues. CDR3 loop: CAWSLAGGTDTQYF. The CDR3 DNA reads as TGTGCCTGGTCTCTAGCGGGGGGAACAGATACGCAGTATTTT.

With regard to this clonotype: This could be a read error, since a much larger clone is one nucleotide away. The CDR3 region is CASSATDGTNEELFF. CDR3 coding DNA: TGTGCCAGCAGTGCCACAGACGGAACTAATGAAGAACTGTTTTTT. The chain recombines TRBV27 with TRBJ1-4; D unclear. Per germline, CDR1 MNHEY and CDR2 SMNVEV (reference sequence). This CDR3 comprises 15 residues.

This clonotype was detected many times. This chain joins TRBV27 and TRBJ1-1; D not resolved. The CDR3 is 13 amino acids. Trimming removed 3 bases from V and 4 bases from J, with 9 bases in between. The germline gives CDR1 MNHEY, CDR2 SMNVEV (reference sequence). The DNA of the CDR3 is TGTGCCAGCAGTTTTCTTCCGGGCACTGAAGCTTTCTTT. Protein: CASSFLPGTEAFF.

About this clonotype: A much larger clone differs from this one at a single base, so this may be a read error. The chain recombines TRBV6-1 with TRBJ2-7, with TRBD2 matching over 8 bases. From germline, CDR1 is MNHNS and CDR2 SASEGT. Trimming at V came to 1 base and at J to 4 bases, leaving 9 bases not matched to a gene. This CDR3 has 16 amino acids. The CDR3 sequence: CASSEEYSGKWYEQYF. In DNA, the CDR3 is TGTGCCAGCAGTGAAGAATATAGCGGGAAGTGGTACGAGCAGTACTTC.

J is TRBJ2-5 and V is TRBV30; D gene uncertain. This CDR3 contains 13 residues. Germline V gene data show CDR1 as GTSNPN and CDR2 as SVGIG (reference sequence). The V and J ends lost 0 bases and 0 bases respectively, with 5 bases between them. CDR3 DNA: TGTGCCTGGAGTGTAGGGCACCAAGAGACCCAGTACTTC. It translates to CAWSVGHQETQYF.

Comments on this clonotype: Possible read error: a much larger clone is one base away. J is TRBJ2-5 and V is TRBV6-5, with D tentatively TRBD2 (5 bases). Trimming stripped 9 bases from V and 6 bases from J, with 17 bases between. Per germline, CDR1 MNHEY and CDR2 SVGAGI. The CDR3 covers 13 residues. CDR3 nucleotide sequence: TGTGCCAGAGAGGACTCCCCACAAAAGACCCAGTACTTC. It codes for CAREDSPQKTQYF.